Included here is one T cell receptor (beta chain) sequence, with context. This table comes from immunoSEQ multiplex PCR, and its TCRdb copy is limited to in-frame clones, with some not included. The data show roughly 120,000 clones, with roughly nine tenths seen just once and 7.8% held by the top ten. The sample is drawn from a study of control samples from healthy donors and cancer patients. V lost 3 bases, J lost 7 bases, and 8 bases stayed unmatched. Germline V lookup: CDR1 MNHEY, CDR2 SMNVEV (reference sequence). The CDR3 spans 15 residues. The source of this sequence is a woman aged 18 to 35 in good health. The source material was blood. The rearrangement joins TRBV27 to TRBJ2-1; 8 bases are shared with TRBD2. The CDR3 sequence is CASSFGGAGENEQFF. CDR3 DNA sequence: TGTGCCAGCAGTTTCGGGGGGGCCGGTGAAAATGAGCAGTTCTTC.